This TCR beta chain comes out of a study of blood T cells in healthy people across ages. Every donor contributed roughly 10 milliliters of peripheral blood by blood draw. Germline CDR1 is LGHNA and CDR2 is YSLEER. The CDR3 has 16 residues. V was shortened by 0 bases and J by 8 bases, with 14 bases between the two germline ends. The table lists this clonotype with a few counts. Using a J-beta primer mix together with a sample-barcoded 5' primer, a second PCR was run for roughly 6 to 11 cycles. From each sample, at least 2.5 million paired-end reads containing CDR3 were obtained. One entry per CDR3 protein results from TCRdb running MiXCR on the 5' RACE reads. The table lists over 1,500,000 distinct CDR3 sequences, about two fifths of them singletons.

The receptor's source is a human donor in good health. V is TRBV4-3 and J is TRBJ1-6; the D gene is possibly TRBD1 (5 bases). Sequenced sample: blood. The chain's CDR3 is CASSQETVPGDSPLHF. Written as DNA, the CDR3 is TGCGCCAGCAGCCAAGAGACAGTACCTGGGGATTCACCCCTCCACTTT.